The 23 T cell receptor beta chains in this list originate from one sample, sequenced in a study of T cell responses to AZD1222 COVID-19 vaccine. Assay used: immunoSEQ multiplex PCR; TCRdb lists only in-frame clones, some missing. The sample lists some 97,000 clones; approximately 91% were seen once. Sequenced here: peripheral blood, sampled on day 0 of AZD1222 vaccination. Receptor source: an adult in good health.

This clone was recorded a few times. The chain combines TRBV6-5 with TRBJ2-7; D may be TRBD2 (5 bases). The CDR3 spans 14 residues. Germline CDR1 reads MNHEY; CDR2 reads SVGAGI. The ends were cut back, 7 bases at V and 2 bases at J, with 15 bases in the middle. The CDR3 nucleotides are TGTGCCAGCATGCACGGGGATGCTCCCTACGAGCAGTACTTC. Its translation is CASMHGDAPYEQYF.

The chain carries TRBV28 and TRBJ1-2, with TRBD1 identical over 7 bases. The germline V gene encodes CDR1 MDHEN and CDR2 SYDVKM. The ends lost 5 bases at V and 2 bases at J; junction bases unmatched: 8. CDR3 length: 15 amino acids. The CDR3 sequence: CASSPQGQLNYGYTF. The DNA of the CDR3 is TGTGCCAGCAGTCCACAGGGACAGCTAAACTATGGCTACACCTTC.

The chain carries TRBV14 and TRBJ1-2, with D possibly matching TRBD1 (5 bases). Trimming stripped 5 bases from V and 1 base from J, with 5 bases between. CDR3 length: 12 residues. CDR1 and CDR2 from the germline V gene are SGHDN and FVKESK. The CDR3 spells CASSGGNYGYTF. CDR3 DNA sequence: TGTGCCAGCAGCGGGGGTAACTATGGCTACACCTTC.

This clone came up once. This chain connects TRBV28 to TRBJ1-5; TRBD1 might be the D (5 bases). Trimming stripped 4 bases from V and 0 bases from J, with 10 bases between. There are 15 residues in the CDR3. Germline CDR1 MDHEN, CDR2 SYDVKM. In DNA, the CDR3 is TGTGCCAGCAGTTCCCGGGACGGTAGCAATCAGCCCCAGCATTTT. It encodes CASSSRDGSNQPQHF.

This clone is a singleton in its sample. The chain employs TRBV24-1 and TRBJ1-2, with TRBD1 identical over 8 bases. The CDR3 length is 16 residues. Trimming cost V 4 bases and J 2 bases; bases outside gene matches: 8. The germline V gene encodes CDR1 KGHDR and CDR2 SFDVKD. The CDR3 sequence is CATSETTGGKNYGYTF. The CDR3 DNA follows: TGTGCCACCAGTGAAACTACAGGGGGAAAGAACTATGGCTACACCTTC.

The CDR3 is CASSEWTGTGDNEQYF. The CDR3 DNA is TGTGCCAGCAGTGAATGGACCGGGACAGGGGATAACGAGCAGTACTTC. The J gene is TRBJ2-7, the V gene TRBV25-1, with 10 bases that match TRBD1. The V gene end was trimmed by 1 base and the J gene end by 5 bases; junction bases not matched to a gene: 8. Germline V gene data show CDR1 as MGHDK and CDR2 as SYGVNS. The CDR3 is 16 amino acids.

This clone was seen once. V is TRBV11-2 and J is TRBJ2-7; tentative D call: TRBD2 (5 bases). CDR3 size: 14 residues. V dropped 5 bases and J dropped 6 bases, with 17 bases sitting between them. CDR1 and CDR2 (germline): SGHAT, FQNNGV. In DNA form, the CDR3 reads TGTGCCAGCAGCAGACCGGGGAGAGTAAGCGAGCAGTACTTC. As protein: CASSRPGRVSEQYF. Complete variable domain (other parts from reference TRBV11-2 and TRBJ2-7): EAGVAQSPRYKIIEKRQSVAFWCNPISGHATLYWYQQILGQGPKLLIQFQNNGVVDDSQLPKDRFSAERLKGVDSTLKIQPAKLEDSAVYLCASSRPGRVSEQYFGPGTRLTVT.

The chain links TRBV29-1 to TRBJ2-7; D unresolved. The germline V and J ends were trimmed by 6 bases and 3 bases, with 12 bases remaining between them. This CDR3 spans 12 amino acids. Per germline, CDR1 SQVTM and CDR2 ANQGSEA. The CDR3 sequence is CSVRSLGYEQYF. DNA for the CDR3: TGCAGCGTCCGAAGCTTGGGCTACGAGCAGTACTTC.

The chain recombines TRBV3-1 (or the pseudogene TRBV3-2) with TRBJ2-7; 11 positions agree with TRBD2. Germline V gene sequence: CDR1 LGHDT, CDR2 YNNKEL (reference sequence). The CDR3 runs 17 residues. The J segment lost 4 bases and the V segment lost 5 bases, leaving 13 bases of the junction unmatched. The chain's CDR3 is CASSIHLSGRAVYEQYF. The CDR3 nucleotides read TGTGCCAGCAGCATTCATCTTAGCGGGAGGGCCGTATACGAGCAGTACTTC.

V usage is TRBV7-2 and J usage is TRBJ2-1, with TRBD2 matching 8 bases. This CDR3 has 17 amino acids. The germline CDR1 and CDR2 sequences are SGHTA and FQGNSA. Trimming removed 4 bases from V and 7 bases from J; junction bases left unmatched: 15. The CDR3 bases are TGTGCCAGCAGCTCCCGAACTCACGGGAGGGGTACGAATGAGCAGTTCTTC. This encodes CASSSRTHGRGTNEQFF.

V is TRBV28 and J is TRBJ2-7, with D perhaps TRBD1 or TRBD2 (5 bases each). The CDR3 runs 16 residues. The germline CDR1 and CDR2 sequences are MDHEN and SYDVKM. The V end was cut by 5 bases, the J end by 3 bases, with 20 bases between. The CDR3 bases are TGTGCCAGCAGTCAATCAGGATACTGGGACCTCTACGAGCAGTACTTC. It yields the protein CASSQSGYWDLYEQYF. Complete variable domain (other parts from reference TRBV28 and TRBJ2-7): DVKVTQSSRYLVKRTGEKVFLECVQDMDHENMFWYRQDPGLGLRLIYFSYDVKMKEKGDIPEGYSVSREKKERFSLILESASTNQTSMYLCASSQSGYWDLYEQYFGPGTRLTVT.

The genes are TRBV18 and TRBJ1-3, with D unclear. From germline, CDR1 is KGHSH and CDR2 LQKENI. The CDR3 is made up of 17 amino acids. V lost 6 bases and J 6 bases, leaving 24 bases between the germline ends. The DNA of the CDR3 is TGTGCCAGCTCCATCGGGGATAGCCTTTTTGGCGAAAACACCATATATTTT. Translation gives CASSIGDSLFGENTIYF.

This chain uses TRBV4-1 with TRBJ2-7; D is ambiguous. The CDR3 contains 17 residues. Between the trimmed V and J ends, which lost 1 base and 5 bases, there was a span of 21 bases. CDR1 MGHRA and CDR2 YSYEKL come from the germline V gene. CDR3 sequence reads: CASSQVSLARIGNEQYF. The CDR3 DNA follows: TGCGCCAGCAGCCAAGTGAGTTTGGCGAGGATCGGCAACGAGCAGTACTTC.

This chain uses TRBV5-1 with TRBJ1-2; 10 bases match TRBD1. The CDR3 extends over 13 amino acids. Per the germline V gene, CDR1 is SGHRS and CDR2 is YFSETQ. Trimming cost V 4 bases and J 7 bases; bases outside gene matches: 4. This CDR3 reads CASSTGQGTGYTF. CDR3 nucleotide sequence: TGCGCCAGCAGCACGGGACAGGGGACTGGCTACACCTTC.

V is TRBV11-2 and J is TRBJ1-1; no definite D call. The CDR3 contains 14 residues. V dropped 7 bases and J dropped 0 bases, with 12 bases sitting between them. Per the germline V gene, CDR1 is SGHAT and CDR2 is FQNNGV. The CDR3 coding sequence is TGTGCCAGCACCTCACTCCTGCTGAACACTGAAGCTTTCTTT. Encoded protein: CASTSLLLNTEAFF.

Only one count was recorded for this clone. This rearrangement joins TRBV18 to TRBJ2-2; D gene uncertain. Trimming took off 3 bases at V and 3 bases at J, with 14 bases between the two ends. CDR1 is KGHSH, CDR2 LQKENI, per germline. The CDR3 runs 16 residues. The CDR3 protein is CASSPSGREHTGELFF. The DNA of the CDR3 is TGTGCCAGCTCACCCTCGGGTCGCGAGCACACCGGGGAGCTGTTTTTT.

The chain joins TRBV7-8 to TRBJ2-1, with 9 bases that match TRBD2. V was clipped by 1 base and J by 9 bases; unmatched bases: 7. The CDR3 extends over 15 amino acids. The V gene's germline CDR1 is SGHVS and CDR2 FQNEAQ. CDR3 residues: CASSLGGGRVGEQFF. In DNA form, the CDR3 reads TGTGCCAGCAGCTTAGGAGGCGGGAGGGTCGGTGAGCAGTTCTTC. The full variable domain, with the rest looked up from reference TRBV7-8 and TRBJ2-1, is GAGVSQSPRYKVAKRGQDVALRCDPISGHVSLFWYQQALGQGPEFLTYFQNEAQLDKSGLPSDRFFAERPEGSVSTLKIQRTQQEDSAVYLCASSLGGGRVGEQFFGPGTRLTVL.

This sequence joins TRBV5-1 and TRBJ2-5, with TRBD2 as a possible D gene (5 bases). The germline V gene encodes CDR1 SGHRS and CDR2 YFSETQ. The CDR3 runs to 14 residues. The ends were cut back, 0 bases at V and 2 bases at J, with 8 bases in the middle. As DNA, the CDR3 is TGCGCCAGCAGCTTGGGTCGGGGACAAGAGACCCAGTACTTC. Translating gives CASSLGRGQETQYF. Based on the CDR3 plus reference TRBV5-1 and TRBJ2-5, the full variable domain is KAGVTQTPRYLIKTRGQQVTLSCSPISGHRSVSWYQQTPGQGLQFLFEYFSETQRNKGNFPGRFSGRQFSNSRSEMNVSTLELGDSALYLCASSLGRGQETQYFGPGTRLLVL.

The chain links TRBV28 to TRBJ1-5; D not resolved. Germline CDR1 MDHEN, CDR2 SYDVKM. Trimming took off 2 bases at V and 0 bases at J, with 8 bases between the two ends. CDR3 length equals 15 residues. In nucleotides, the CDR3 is TGTGCCAGCAGTTTACAGTTCTATAGCAATCAGCCCCAGCATTTT. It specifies CASSLQFYSNQPQHF.

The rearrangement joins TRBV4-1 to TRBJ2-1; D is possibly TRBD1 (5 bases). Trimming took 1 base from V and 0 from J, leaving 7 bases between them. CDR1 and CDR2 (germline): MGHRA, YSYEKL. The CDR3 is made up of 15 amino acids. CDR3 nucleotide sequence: TGCGCCAGCAGCCAAGCCAGGGTCTCCTACAATGAGCAGTTCTTC. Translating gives CASSQARVSYNEQFF.

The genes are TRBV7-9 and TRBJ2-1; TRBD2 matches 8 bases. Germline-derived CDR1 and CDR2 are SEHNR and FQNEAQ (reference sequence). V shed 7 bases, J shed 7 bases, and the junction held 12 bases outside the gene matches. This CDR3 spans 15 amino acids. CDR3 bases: TGTGCCAGCACCCTGAGAGGTAGCGGGATTAATGAGCAGTTCTTC. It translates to CASTLRGSGINEQFF.

CDR3 sequence (DNA): TGCAGCGTTCCCTATGTGGGTGGTGAAGCTTTCTTT. It translates to CSVPYVGGEAFF. The chain is built from TRBV29-1 and TRBJ1-1; no firm D call. The germline CDR1 and CDR2 sequences are SQVTM and ANQGSEA. The length of the CDR3 is 12 residues. V was pared by 5 bases and J by 7 bases, with 14 bases between.

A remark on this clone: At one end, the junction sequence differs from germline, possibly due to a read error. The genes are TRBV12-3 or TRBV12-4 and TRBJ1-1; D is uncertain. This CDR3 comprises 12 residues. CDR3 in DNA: TGTGCCAGTAGTTGGGTTTGGACTGAAGCTTTCTTT. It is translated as CASSWVWTEAFF.